This is a list of T cell receptor beta chains from one sample in a study of cytomegalovirus exposure and HLA in healthy donors. Assay used: immunoSEQ multiplex PCR; TCRdb lists only in-frame clones, some missing. In the table there are about 140,000 clones, almost 85% of which are singletons. The sample was PBMCs. The receptors shown here come from a middle-aged woman in good health and CMV-seronegative. Both conserved end residues are part of each CDR3. The D gene is left open where the match is weak. Only some rows state a clone size, as once, few, many or a class for expanded clones.

TRBJ1-1 TRBV28 - TRBD1 CASSSPGQGRSVNTEAFF TGTGCCAGCAGTTCTCCGGGACAGGGTAGATCTGTGAACACTGAAGCTTTCTTT
TRBJ2-1 TRBV4-3 - - CASSQEEGYNEQFF TGCGCCAGCAGCCAAGAGGAGGGGTACAATGAGCAGTTCTTC
TRBJ1-1 TRBV27 - TRBD1 CASSSDRQNTEAFF TGTGCCAGCAGTTCGGACAGGCAGAACACTGAAGCTTTCTTT
TRBJ2-7 TRBV11-2 - - CASSLQRSYEQYF TGTGCCAGCAGCTTACAGCGATCCTACGAGCAGTACTTC
TRBJ2-2 TRBV27 - - CASSLPRDGQNTGELFF TGTGCCAGCAGTTTACCGCGGGACGGACAAAACACCGGGGAGCTGTTTTTT
TRBJ2-7 TRBV28 - TRBD2 CASSGLADYEQYF TGTGCCAGCAGTGGGCTAGCGGACTACGAGCAGTACTTC
TRBJ2-1 TRBV5-4 - - CASSLDRLNEQFF TGTGCCAGCAGCTTGGACAGGCTCAATGAGCAGTTCTTC
TRBJ2-1 TRBV7-9 - TRBD1 CASSLASGQGAYNEQFF TGTGCCAGCAGCTTAGCTTCGGGGCAGGGGGCGTACAATGAGCAGTTCTTC
TRBJ1-4 TRBV7-9 - TRBD1 CASSLAQGDGANEKLFF TGTGCCAGCAGCTTAGCGCAGGGGGACGGTGCGAATGAAAAACTGTTTTTT
TRBJ1-2 TRBV2 - TRBD1 CASGQGSGYTF TGTGCCAGTGGACAGGGGAGCGGCTACACCTTC
TRBJ2-7 TRBV11-2 - TRBD2 CASTPTGGALYEQYF TGTGCCAGCACCCCCACCGGGGGGGCTCTCTACGAGCAGTACTTC
TRBJ1-1 TRBV5-1 few - CASSLSTVMNTEAFF TGCGCCAGCAGCTTGAGTACAGTTATGAACACTGAAGCTTTCTTT
TRBJ2-7 TRBV7-9 - - CASSPPWAGSSYEQYF TGTGCCAGCAGCCCCCCGTGGGCGGGGAGCTCCTACGAGCAGTACTTC
TRBJ2-7 TRBV11-2 once TRBD2 CASSSTREVVYEQYF TGTGCCAGCAGCTCGACGCGGGAGGTAGTATACGAGCAGTACTTC
TRBJ2-7 TRBV7-3 once - CASSLIGSLSRQYF TGTGCCAGCAGCTTAATAGGATCTCTTTCTAGGCAGTACTTC
TRBJ1-1 TRBV29-1 - - CSVGEGAGGNTEAFF TGCAGCGTTGGTGAAGGGGCCGGGGGGAACACTGAAGCTTTCTTT
TRBJ2-3 TRBV7-8 - TRBD2 CASREVGRAPDTQYF TGTGCCAGCAGGGAGGTTGGGAGGGCCCCAGATACGCAGTATTTT
TRBJ2-3 TRBV29-1 - - CSVPTWTKSTDTQYF TGCAGCGTCCCGACTTGGACAAAGAGCACAGATACGCAGTATTTT
TRBJ2-7 TRBV5-1 - TRBD2 CASSLVFGSGNSYEQYF TGCGCCAGCAGCTTGGTATTTGGTAGCGGGAACTCCTACGAGCAGTACTTC
TRBJ2-1 TRBV7-3 - TRBD1 CASSHQGAPTNEQFF TGTGCCAGCAGCCACCAGGGGGCGCCTACCAATGAGCAGTTCTTC
TRBJ1-1 TRBV25-1 - TRBD1 CASWDRANTEAFF TGTGCCAGCTGGGACAGGGCGAACACTGAAGCTTTCTTT
TRBJ1-6 TRBV5-8 few - CASSQFRYNSPLHF TGTGCCAGCAGCCAGTTCCGTTATAATTCACCCCTCCACTTT
TRBJ2-7 TRBV7-9 - - CASSFSTAYEQYF TGTGCCAGCAGCTTTAGTACAGCCTACGAGCAGTACTTC
TRBJ2-1 TRBV11-2 - TRBD2 CASSVRYQMTSGGDNEQFF TGTGCCAGCAGCGTTAGGTATCAGATGACTAGCGGGGGGGACAATGAGCAGTTCTTC
TRBJ2-3 TRBV7-2 few TRBD2 CASSAGTSGDTQYF TGTGCCAGCAGCGCCGGGACTAGCGGAGATACGCAGTATTTT
TRBJ1-4 TRBV18 - - CASSAQDEKLFF TGTGCCAGCTCTGCCCAGGATGAAAAACTGTTTTTT
TRBJ2-7 TRBV27 - TRBD1 CASSPHRGSSYEQYF TGTGCCAGCAGTCCCCACAGGGGGTCTTCCTACGAGCAGTACTTC
TRBJ1-2 TRBV6-5 - - CASSEGDYGYTF TGTGCCAGCAGTGAGGGGGACTATGGCTACACCTTC
TRBJ2-5 TRBV7-9 - TRBD2 CASSLALAGGQETQYF TGTGCCAGCAGCTTAGCACTAGCGGGAGGTCAAGAGACCCAGTACTTC
TRBJ1-5 TRBV6-5 - TRBD1 CASSWDRTQPQHF TGTGCCAGCAGTTGGGACAGGACTCAGCCCCAGCATTTT
TRBJ2-4 TRBV5-4 once TRBD2 CASSTGGVNIQYF TGTGCCAGCAGCACGGGGGGGGTGAACATTCAGTACTTC
TRBJ1-2 TRBV15 few - CATGDSGGYGYTF TGTGCCACCGGCGACTCCGGGGGGTATGGCTACACCTTC
TRBJ2-1 TRBV11-3 - TRBD2 CASSLAPSSGAYNEQFF TGTGCCAGCAGCTTAGCCCCTTCTAGCGGAGCCTACAATGAGCAGTTCTTC
TRBJ2-5 TRBV30 - - CAWSVRLARQETQYF TGTGCCTGGAGTGTACGTCTAGCGCGCCAAGAGACCCAGTACTTC
TRBJ2-2 TRBV6-5 - - CASSETSTGELFF TGTGCCAGCAGCGAGACTTCGACCGGGGAGCTGTTTTTT
TRBJ2-2 TRBV7-2 - - CASSSSGGNTGELFF TGTGCCAGCAGCTCGTCTGGGGGCAACACCGGGGAGCTGTTTTTT
TRBJ1-2 TRBV5-4 - TRBD1 CASSARGQGSGYTF TGTGCCAGCAGCGCACGGGGACAGGGGTCTGGCTACACCTTC
TRBJ2-3 TRBV23-1 - TRBD2 CAAHFEGTSGRVGHADTQYF TGCGCCGCCCATTTCGAGGGGACTAGCGGGAGGGTGGGTCACGCAGATACGCAGTATTTT